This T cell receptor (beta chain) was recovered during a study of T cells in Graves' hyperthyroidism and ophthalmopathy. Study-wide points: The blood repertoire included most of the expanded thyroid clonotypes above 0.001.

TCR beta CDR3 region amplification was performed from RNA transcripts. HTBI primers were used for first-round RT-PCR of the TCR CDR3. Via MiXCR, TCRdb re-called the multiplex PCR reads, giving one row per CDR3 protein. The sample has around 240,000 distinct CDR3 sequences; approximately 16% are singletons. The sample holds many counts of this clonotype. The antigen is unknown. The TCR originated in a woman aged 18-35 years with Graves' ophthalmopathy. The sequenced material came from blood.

CDR3 sequence reads: CASRLLFGPQHF. DNA of the CDR3: TGTGCCAGCAGACTACTGTTTGGGCCCCAGCATTTT. This chain links TRBV6-2 or TRBV6-3 with TRBJ1-5; D is unclear. Germline lookup yields CDR1 MNHEY and CDR2 SVGEGT. The ends were cut back, 6 bases at V and 9 bases at J, with 12 bases in the middle. The CDR3 is 12 residues long.